These 7 T cell receptor beta chains were all obtained from the same sample, sequenced in a study of a mutant IDH1 vaccine in newly diagnosed glioma. For these TCRs, the target antigens are not known. Sequenced by immunoSEQ multiplex PCR; TCRdb stores in-frame clones only, minus some. The sample lists about 20,000 clones; around 80% were seen once. Time point here: week 23, last vaccination. The vaccine gave 300 ug of a 20-mer mutant IDH1 peptide subcutaneously per dose. Sequenced here: PBMCs, sampled from a glioma patient whose treatment included an IDH1 peptide vaccine. These receptors were taken from a man under 40 with glioma.

This clone was seen only once. The chain has TRBV5-1 and TRBJ2-7, with D maybe TRBD2 (6 bases). The CDR3 runs to 14 residues. The germline V gene encodes CDR1 SGHRS and CDR2 YFSETQ. V was trimmed by 6 bases and J by 6 bases, leaving 19 bases between them. CDR3 sequence: CASTPGREVFEQYF. For the CDR3, the DNA is TGCGCCAGCACCCCTGGCAGGGAGGTATTCGAGCAGTACTTC.

In its sample, this clone ranks as medium-sized. The V call is TRBV19, the J call TRBJ1-5; tentatively, D is TRBD1 (6 bases). Trimming took off 0 bases at V and 1 base at J, with 7 bases between the two ends. Germline V gene data show CDR1 as LNHDA and CDR2 as SQIVND (reference sequence). This CDR3 comprises 15 residues. CDR3 DNA: TGTGCCAGTAGTATAGATACAGGGAGCAATCAGCCCCAGCATTTT. Protein sequence: CASSIDTGSNQPQHF. The entire variable domain, with the rest obtained from reference TRBV19 and TRBJ1-5, is as follows: DGGITQSPKYLFRKEGQNVTLSCEQNLNHDAMYWYRQDPGQGLRLIYYSQIVNDFQKGDIAEGYSVSREKKESFPLTVTSAQKNPTAFYLCASSIDTGSNQPQHFGDGTRLSIL.

V gene TRBV5-1 combines with J gene TRBJ1-2; tentative D call: TRBD1 (5 bases). CDR3 length: 14 amino acids. CDR1 SGHRS and CDR2 YFSETQ come from the germline V gene. V was trimmed by 7 bases and J by 8 bases, leaving 21 bases between them. The CDR3 DNA is TGCGCCAGCGGGGACCGGGTCGGGGGAGACGGCTACACCTTC. Protein: CASGDRVGGDGYTF.

This chain connects TRBV30 to TRBJ2-7, with unresolved D. CDR3 length: 13 residues. From germline, CDR1 is GTSNPN and CDR2 SVGIG (reference sequence). Trimming pared 5 bases from V and 2 bases from J, leaving 13 bases between. The CDR3 DNA is TGTGCCTGGGGGGAAACTGGGCCCTACGAGCAGTACTTC. Protein sequence: CAWGETGPYEQYF. Combining the CDR3 with reference TRBV30 and TRBJ2-7 gives the whole variable domain SQTIHQWPATLVQPVGSPLSLECTVEGTSNPNLYWYRQAAGRGLQLLFYSVGIGQISSEVPQNLSASRPQDRQFILSSKKLLLSDSGFYLCAWGETGPYEQYFGPGTRLTVT.

In nucleotides, the CDR3 is TGCGCCAGCAACCCTAGCGGGCTCCAGAACACTGAAGCTTTCTTT. This sequence encodes CASNPSGLQNTEAFF. The chain recombines TRBV5-1 with TRBJ1-1; D ambiguous. Germline assignment: CDR1 SGHRS and CDR2 YFSETQ. Trimming removed 6 bases from V and 1 base from J, with 16 bases in between. CDR3 length equals 15 residues.

This clone was detected a few times. The J gene is TRBJ1-1, the V gene TRBV7-2; no clear D. The CDR3 is 13 residues long. CDR1 SGHTA and CDR2 FQGNSA come from the germline V gene. V lost 5 bases and J lost 4, with 11 bases in between. The CDR3, as DNA: TGTGCCAGCAGCCCAGACACCTTCACTGAAGCTTTCTTT. Protein: CASSPDTFTEAFF.

V gene TRBV30 combines with J gene TRBJ2-1; TRBD2 matches 9 bases. Germline V lookup: CDR1 GTSNPN, CDR2 SVGIG (reference sequence). J was trimmed by 3 bases and V by 1 base; bases with no gene match: 7. This CDR3 comprises 16 residues. CDR3 bases: TGTGCCTGGAGTGCCTCTCGGACTAGCGTCTACAATGAGCAGTTCTTC. This encodes CAWSASRTSVYNEQFF.